These T cell receptor beta chains were read from a single sample in a study of T cell responses to AZD1222 COVID-19 vaccine. TCRdb keeps only in-frame clones here, not all; method: immunoSEQ multiplex PCR. The data show approximately 80,000 clones, 75% to 90% seen once. This specimen consisted of peripheral blood, obtained on day 0 of AZD1222 vaccination. The source is an adult in good health. Both conserved end residues are part of each CDR3. D genes are given only for firm matches. Size is stated for part of the rows, as once, few or many counts, or as a class when the clone is expanded.

abundance,d_gene,j_gene,v_gene,CDR3aa,CDR3nt
once,TRBD1,TRBJ1-5,TRBV5-6,CASIRWGQGFQPQHF,TGTGCCAGCATCAGATGGGGACAGGGATTTCAGCCCCAGCATTTT
once,.,TRBJ2-3,TRBV6-6,CASSYSSVSDTQYF,TGTGCCAGCAGTTACTCTTCCGTGTCCGATACGCAGTATTTT
.,.,TRBJ1-5,TRBV30,CAWSRRGGNQPQHF,TGTGCCTGGAGTCGCCGGGGGGGCAATCAGCCCCAGCATTTT
.,.,TRBJ2-7,TRBV5-1,CASSPQGGSSYEQYF,TGCGCCAGCAGCCCTCAAGGGGGGAGCTCCTACGAGCAGTACTTC
few,.,TRBJ2-7,TRBV5-1,CASSLAVPGEGYEQYF,TGCGCCAGCAGCTTGGCCGTTCCAGGGGAGGGCTACGAGCAGTACTTC
.,.,TRBJ2-1,TRBV4-2,CASSQAPLVAKYNEQFF,TGTGCCAGCAGCCAAGCGCCTCTAGTGGCGAAATACAATGAGCAGTTCTTC
.,.,TRBJ1-1,TRBV18,CASSPRGSEAPGAFF,TGTGCCAGCTCACCGCGGGGAAGTGAGGCACCGGGGGCTTTCTTT
.,TRBD2,TRBJ2-7,TRBV7-2,CASSWGGSSYEQYF,TGTGCCAGCAGCTGGGGCGGGAGCTCCTACGAGCAGTACTTC
.,.,TRBJ1-2,TRBV7-9,CASTTILQPFDGYTF,TGTGCCAGCACGACGATCCTGCAACCCTTCGATGGCTACACCTTC
.,.,TRBJ1-4,TRBV6-2/TRBV6-3,CASSTEWTNEKLFF,TGTGCCAGCAGTACTGAGTGGACTAATGAAAAACTGTTTTTT
.,.,TRBJ2-1,TRBV7-7,CASSEGGGSYNEQFF,TGTGCTTCCTCGGAGGGGGGTGGATCCTACAATGAGCAGTTCTTC
.,.,TRBJ1-3,TRBV9,CASSPRTDSGNTIYF,TGTGCCAGCAGCCCAAGGACGGACTCTGGAAACACCATATATTTT
few,.,TRBJ1-1,TRBV28,CASSSGGREGLTEAFF,TGTGCCAGCAGTTCGGGGGGAAGAGAAGGTCTGACTGAAGCTTTCTTT
.,TRBD2,TRBJ2-6,TRBV4-1,CASSQDRSGGYSGANVLTF,TGCGCCAGCAGCCAAGATCGCAGCGGGGGATACTCTGGGGCCAACGTCCTGACTTTC
.,.,TRBJ1-1,TRBV30,CAWIPRGVTEAFF,TGTGCCTGGATCCCCAGGGGAGTTACTGAAGCTTTCTTT
.,.,TRBJ2-3,TRBV27,CASSLWLETDTQYF,TGTGCCAGCAGTTTATGGCTAGAAACAGATACGCAGTATTTT
.,.,TRBJ1-1,TRBV3-1/TRBV3-2,CASSQAQGRGNTEAFF,TGTGCCAGCAGCCAAGCCCAGGGGAGGGGGAACACTGAAGCTTTCTTT
.,.,TRBJ2-5,TRBV2,CASRDRGETQYF,TGTGCCAGCAGGGACCGTGGTGAGACCCAGTACTTC
.,TRBD2,TRBJ2-3,TRBV6-4,CASSDSTSGGADTQYF,TGTGCCAGCAGTGACTCGACTAGCGGGGGGGCAGATACGCAGTATTTT
.,.,TRBJ2-2,TRBV11-2,CASTLAEGNTGELFF,TGTGCCAGCACCTTAGCGGAAGGGAACACCGGGGAGCTGTTTTTT
.,TRBD1,TRBJ1-1,TRBV20-1,CSASFTGGEAFF,TGCAGTGCCAGTTTCACAGGGGGTGAAGCTTTCTTT
.,TRBD1,TRBJ2-1,TRBV19,CASSSSGGRFNEQFF,TGTGCCAGTAGTTCCTCAGGGGGCCGGTTCAATGAGCAGTTCTTC
.,.,TRBJ2-7,TRBV4-1,CASSHPNSYEQYF,TGCGCCAGCAGCCACCCGAATTCCTACGAGCAGTACTTC
.,.,TRBJ1-2,TRBV6-1,CASSEVGGNYGYTF,TGTGCCAGCAGTGAAGTAGGGGGAAACTATGGCTACACCTTC
.,.,TRBJ1-1,TRBV7-9,CASSHVNTEAFF,TGTGCCAGCAGCCACGTGAACACTGAAGCTTTCTTT
.,.,TRBJ2-2,TRBV5-4,CATKPPLAGELFF,TGTGCCACCAAACCCCCGCTTGCCGGGGAGCTGTTTTTT
.,TRBD1,TRBJ1-2,TRBV19,CASSGTGVGYTF,TGTGCCAGTAGCGGGACAGGGGTTGGCTACACCTTC
.,TRBD1,TRBJ1-5,TRBV9,CASSVGPGGNQPQHF,TGTGCCAGCAGCGTAGGTCCAGGGGGGAATCAGCCCCAGCATTTT
.,TRBD2,TRBJ2-5,TRBV7-9,CASSRHSGGAQETQYF,TGTGCCAGCAGCCGACATAGCGGGGGGGCACAAGAGACCCAGTACTTC
.,.,TRBJ1-4,TRBV7-9,CASSLGSVQSEKLFF,TGTGCCAGCAGCTTAGGGTCAGTTCAGAGTGAAAAACTGTTTTTT
.,.,TRBJ1-1,TRBV28,CASSFQGAVTEAFF,TGTGCCAGCAGCTTCCAGGGCGCAGTCACTGAAGCTTTCTTT
.,.,TRBJ1-4,TRBV5-8,CASALRGSNEKLFF,TGTGCCAGCGCCTTGCGGGGGTCTAATGAAAAACTGTTTTTT
.,TRBD1,TRBJ1-1,TRBV2,CASSAFTGGTEAFF,TGTGCCAGCAGCGCCTTTACAGGGGGAACTGAAGCTTTCTTT
.,TRBD1,TRBJ2-7,TRBV9,CASSALDRGPEQYF,TGTGCCAGCAGCGCCTTGGACAGGGGCCCCGAGCAGTACTTC
.,TRBD1,TRBJ1-2,TRBV4-3,CASSQDRDRGPGYTF,TGCGCCAGCAGCCAAGATCGGGACAGGGGCCCTGGCTACACCTTC
.,.,TRBJ1-1,TRBV27,CASSQSWGNEAFF,TGTGCCAGCAGTCAGTCGTGGGGGAATGAAGCTTTCTTT
.,.,TRBJ2-1,TRBV7-2,CASSLDPIGTQFF,TGTGCCAGCAGCTTAGATCCGATCGGAACCCAGTTCTTC
.,.,TRBJ1-2,TRBV5-4,CASSLAGNYGYTF,TGTGCCAGCAGCTTGGCAGGGAACTATGGCTACACCTTC
.,TRBD2,TRBJ2-2,TRBV11-2,CASSFSGGLDGELFF,TGTGCCAGCAGCTTCAGCGGGGGGCTGGACGGGGAGCTGTTTTTT
.,TRBD2,TRBJ2-1,TRBV10-1,CASSIAGGSYNEQFF,TGCGCCAGCAGCATAGCGGGGGGGTCCTACAATGAGCAGTTCTTC
.,TRBD1,TRBJ1-6,TRBV19,CASRDRGSYNSPLHF,TGTGCCAGTAGGGACAGGGGATCCTATAATTCACCCCTCCACTTT
.,TRBD1,TRBJ1-2,TRBV28,CATLTGDSYGYTF,TGTGCCACCCTGACAGGGGATTCCTATGGCTACACCTTC
.,TRBD1,TRBJ2-7,TRBV5-8,CASSIGGRRLYEQYF,TGTGCCAGCAGCATAGGGGGCAGGAGGCTCTACGAGCAGTACTTC
.,.,TRBJ1-4,TRBV2,CASMGGGATFF,TGTGCCAGCATGGGTGGTGGGGCTACGTTTTTT
.,TRBD2,TRBJ2-1,TRBV9,CASSVGGGASNEQFF,TGTGCCAGCAGCGTTGGCGGGGGGGCCAGTAATGAGCAGTTCTTC
.,TRBD1,TRBJ1-2,TRBV3-1/TRBV3-2,CASRDRGLGGYTF,TGTGCCAGCCGGGACAGGGGGCTTGGCGGCTACACCTTC
.,.,TRBJ1-3,TRBV6-2/TRBV6-3,CASSYSTQAVTSGNTIYF,TGTGCCAGCAGTTACTCGACCCAAGCGGTTACCTCTGGAAACACCATATATTTT
.,TRBD2,TRBJ2-1,TRBV19,CASSPWGGGANEQFF,TGTGCCAGTAGCCCATGGGGCGGGGGGGCTAATGAGCAGTTCTTC
.,.,TRBJ1-3,TRBV9,CASSVVGGNTIYF,TGTGCCAGCAGCGTAGTCGGTGGAAACACCATATATTTT
.,TRBD1,TRBJ1-6,TRBV7-8,CASSPDRGNSPLHF,TGTGCCAGCAGTCCCGACAGGGGGAATTCACCCCTCCACTTT
.,TRBD2,TRBJ2-7,TRBV9,CAGSAGGGTSYEQYF,TGTGCCGGCAGCGCCGGGGGGGGGACAAGCTACGAGCAGTACTTC
.,TRBD1,TRBJ2-1,TRBV2,CASRAGGAGSYNEQFF,TGTGCCAGCCGGGCAGGGGGCGCCGGGTCCTACAATGAGCAGTTCTTC
.,TRBD2,TRBJ2-5,TRBV2,CASSDPPSGAKTQYF,TGTGCCAGCAGTGATCCCCCTAGCGGTGCAAAGACCCAGTACTTC
.,.,TRBJ1-1,TRBV7-3,CASSIRGLTEAFF,TGTGCCAGCAGCATCAGGGGTCTTACTGAAGCTTTCTTT
once,.,TRBJ1-1,TRBV6-5,CASSYSETVNTEAFF,TGTGCCAGCAGTTACTCGGAGACAGTGAACACTGAAGCTTTCTTT
once,TRBD1,TRBJ1-1,TRBV7-2,CASSPPGRDRANTEAFF,TGTGCCAGCAGCCCGCCCGGGAGGGACAGAGCGAACACTGAAGCTTTCTTT
.,.,TRBJ1-1,TRBV28,CASTGIRDTEAFF,TGTGCCAGCACGGGTATCCGGGACACTGAAGCTTTCTTT
.,.,TRBJ1-1,TRBV27,CASRPLGGWNTEAFF,TGTGCCAGCAGACCTTTAGGGGGGTGGAACACTGAAGCTTTCTTT